This T cell receptor (beta chain) was profiled in a study of shared clonotypes between healthy human individuals. In germline, CDR1 is SGHAT, CDR2 FQNNGV. The CDR3 is made up of 15 amino acids. The V gene lost 4 bases and the J gene lost 3 bases, with 12 bases spanning the gap. Sequencing used immunoSEQ multiplex PCR; TCRdb keeps in-frame clones, though not all of them. The data contain about 2.2 million clones, roughly 91% of them singletons. Naive CD8 cells lacked CD45RO and underwent positive selection for CCR7, leaving out terminally differentiated effector memory CD45RA+ cells. The clonotype was recovered from a man aged 18 to 30 in good health. Some clones in this sample may be carry-over from other donors' samples. Sequenced material: naive CD8+ T cells from PBMCs. The chain employs TRBV11-2 and TRBJ2-2; possible D gene TRBD2, 6 bases. This CDR3 is CASSWRDSHTGELFF. The DNA for the CDR3 is TGTGCCAGCAGCTGGAGGGACTCCCACACCGGGGAGCTGTTTTTT.